The 8 T cell receptor beta chains reported below all come from one sample, sequenced in a study of blood T cell repertoires in COVID-19. Using immunoSEQ multiplex PCR, the repertoire was profiled, and TCRdb retains in-frame clones only, with some absent. Here the sample spans about 49,000 clones, 65% to 90% being singletons. Material for sequencing was peripheral blood. Receptor source: a woman in her fifties or sixties with acute or convalescent COVID-19.

The chain recombines TRBV28 with TRBJ2-7, with TRBD1 matching 7 bases. The length of the CDR3 is 17 residues. Germline trimming cut 2 bases from V and 4 bases from J; bases unmatched to any gene: 14. In germline, CDR1 is MDHEN, CDR2 SYDVKM. CDR3 coding DNA: TGTGCCAGCAGTTTAGCCCCCCCCCGACAGGGAAAATACGAGCAGTACTTC. It codes for CASSLAPPRQGKYEQYF. Full variable domain (rest looked up from reference TRBV28 and TRBJ2-7): DVKVTQSSRYLVKRTGEKVFLECVQDMDHENMFWYRQDPGLGLRLIYFSYDVKMKEKGDIPEGYSVSREKKERFSLILESASTNQTSMYLCASSLAPPRQGKYEQYFGPGTRLTVT.

V usage is TRBV9 and J usage is TRBJ2-3, with D perhaps TRBD2 (6 bases). Trimming took off 0 bases at V and 0 bases at J, with 11 bases between the two ends. CDR3 length: 16 amino acids. Germline V CDR1 and CDR2: SGDLS, YYNGEE. CDR3: CASSVGGGMSTDTQYF. The DNA for the CDR3 is TGTGCCAGCAGCGTAGGGGGCGGGATGAGCACAGATACGCAGTATTTT.

The CDR3 DNA sequence: TGTGCCAGCAGCCAAAAGACAGGCAACTATGGCTACACCTTC. Residues: CASSQKTGNYGYTF. The chain is built from TRBV14 and TRBJ1-2; D possibly corresponds to TRBD1 (6 bases). Per the germline V gene, CDR1 is SGHDN and CDR2 is FVKESK. This CDR3 comprises 14 residues. Trimming shortened V by 2 bases and J by 2 bases, and 9 bases separated the two germline ends.

The chain uses TRBV7-3 and TRBJ1-1, with 7 bases that match TRBD1. The CDR3 covers 13 residues. After removal of 4 bases from V and 5 bases from J, the junction contained 4 bases not matched to a gene. Germline V gene lookup returns CDR1 SGHTA and CDR2 FQGTGA. CDR3 coding DNA: TGTGCCAGCAGCTCCCCAGGGGGGACTGAAGCTTTCTTT. It specifies CASSSPGGTEAFF.

This chain links TRBV19 with TRBJ2-1; weak D call: TRBD2 (5 bases). This CDR3 is built from 15 residues. The germline gives CDR1 LNHDA, CDR2 SQIVND (reference sequence). Trimming pared 7 bases from V and 2 bases from J, leaving 15 bases between. For the CDR3, the DNA is TGTGCCAGTACTATGGACCCGGGGACCTACAATGAGCAGTTCTTC. Amino acids: CASTMDPGTYNEQFF.

There are a few counts of this clone. The V and J genes are TRBV28 and TRBJ1-1, with D unclear. This CDR3 is 12 amino acids long. Trimming took 7 bases from V and 2 from J, leaving 8 bases between them. Germline-derived CDR1 and CDR2 are MDHEN and SYDVKM. CDR3 DNA sequence: TGTGCCAGCAATGGCCGAAACACTGAAGCTTTCTTT. Protein sequence: CASNGRNTEAFF.

The chain recombines TRBV19 with TRBJ1-1, with 8 positions matching TRBD1. V shed 3 bases, J shed 3 bases, and the junction held 3 bases outside the gene matches. The CDR3 has 14 residues. From germline, CDR1 is LNHDA and CDR2 SQIVND (reference sequence). CDR3 nucleotide sequence: TGTGCCAGTAGTATGACAGGGGTATACACTGAAGCTTTCTTT. This codes for CASSMTGVYTEAFF. The variable domain in full, completed from reference TRBV19 and TRBJ1-1, reads DGGITQSPKYLFRKEGQNVTLSCEQNLNHDAMYWYRQDPGQGLRLIYYSQIVNDFQKGDIAEGYSVSREKKESFPLTVTSAQKNPTAFYLCASSMTGVYTEAFFGQGTRLTVV.

This rearrangement joins TRBV5-6 to TRBJ1-2; D remains ambiguous. Germline V CDR1 and CDR2: SGHDT, YYEEEE. With 0 bases removed from V and 5 bases from J, the gap between germline ends came to 5 bases. The CDR3 totals 12 residues. The chain's CDR3 is CASSLAGYGYTF. The CDR3 DNA reads TGTGCCAGCAGCTTGGCGGGGTATGGCTACACCTTC.